The rows below give T cell receptor beta chains drawn from one sample of a study of T cell changes during pregnancy in multiple sclerosis. Method: immunoSEQ multiplex PCR; TCRdb's copy keeps in-frame clones and lacks some. The sample comprises about 45,000 clones, roughly 90% of which are singletons, and less than 2% rests with the top ten. The source material was peripheral blood, sampled in the first trimester of pregnancy. Every receptor here comes from a female donor with multiple sclerosis, enrolled in a pregnancy study. Both conserved end residues are part of each CDR3. Each record gives: clone size, V gene, J gene, D gene, CDR3 DNA, CDR3 protein. The D gene is left open where the match is weak. A row's size may be missing; if present it is once, few, many or a size class.

abundance: .; v_gene: TRBV18; j_gene: TRBJ2-7; d_gene: .; CDR3nt: TGTGCCAGCTCACCGCAACAGAACACCTACGAGCAGTACTTC; CDR3aa: CASSPQQNTYEQYF
abundance: .; v_gene: TRBV6-4; j_gene: TRBJ1-6; d_gene: .; CDR3nt: TGTGCCAGCAGTGAGGAGGGGTGGGATTCACCCCTCCACTTT; CDR3aa: CASSEEGWDSPLHF
abundance: .; v_gene: TRBV2; j_gene: TRBJ2-5; d_gene: TRBD2; CDR3nt: TGTGCCAGCACCAGCGGGGGGGCCGCCGAGACCCAGTACTTC; CDR3aa: CASTSGGAAETQYF
abundance: .; v_gene: TRBV5-4; j_gene: TRBJ1-4; d_gene: .; CDR3nt: TGTGCCAGCAGCAAGGGGCCTAATAATGAAAAACTGTTTTTT; CDR3aa: CASSKGPNNEKLFF
abundance: .; v_gene: TRBV7-2; j_gene: TRBJ1-5; d_gene: .; CDR3nt: TGTGCCAGCAGCTTACAGGCTCAACAGCCCCAGCATTTT; CDR3aa: CASSLQAQQPQHF
abundance: .; v_gene: TRBV19; j_gene: TRBJ1-2; d_gene: .; CDR3nt: TGTGCCAGTAGTATAGGCACCACAGGTAAAGCTAACTATGGCTACACCTTC; CDR3aa: CASSIGTTGKANYGYTF
abundance: .; v_gene: TRBV4-1; j_gene: TRBJ2-1; d_gene: TRBD2; CDR3nt: TGCGCCAGCAGCCAAGAGGGGCTAGTGAGCGGGGGGGCAGGTGAGCAGTTCTTC; CDR3aa: CASSQEGLVSGGAGEQFF
abundance: once; v_gene: TRBV28; j_gene: TRBJ2-7; d_gene: TRBD1; CDR3nt: TGTGCCAGCAGTTTTGGTGGACAGGGCGGCTACGAGCAGTACTTC; CDR3aa: CASSFGGQGGYEQYF
abundance: .; v_gene: TRBV9; j_gene: TRBJ1-1; d_gene: .; CDR3nt: TGTGCCAGCAGCGTAGTTGGAGGGGCGAACACTGAAGCTTTCTTT; CDR3aa: CASSVVGGANTEAFF
abundance: .; v_gene: TRBV5-4; j_gene: TRBJ1-1; d_gene: .; CDR3nt: TGTGCCAGCAGCTTGGCGGGGAAAGCCCAGAACACTGAAGCTTTCTTT; CDR3aa: CASSLAGKAQNTEAFF
abundance: .; v_gene: TRBV5-1; j_gene: TRBJ2-5; d_gene: .; CDR3nt: TGCGCCAGCACCCGGGGGGCCAGAGGTCAAGAGACCCAGTACTTC; CDR3aa: CASTRGARGQETQYF
abundance: .; v_gene: TRBV6-1; j_gene: TRBJ1-5; d_gene: .; CDR3nt: TGTGCCAGCAGTGAAGCGTGGACGGGGAGCAATCAGCCCCAGCATTTT; CDR3aa: CASSEAWTGSNQPQHF
abundance: .; v_gene: TRBV27; j_gene: TRBJ2-1; d_gene: .; CDR3nt: TGTGCCTCCGGAGGGATGCGGCAGTTCTTC; CDR3aa: CASGGMRQFF
abundance: .; v_gene: TRBV15; j_gene: TRBJ1-4; d_gene: .; CDR3nt: TGTGCCACCAGCAGAGGGGCAGGAGAAAAACTGTTTTTT; CDR3aa: CATSRGAGEKLFF
abundance: .; v_gene: TRBV4-1; j_gene: TRBJ1-4; d_gene: .; CDR3nt: TGCGCCAGCAGCCCCGCGATTGCAACTAATGAAAAACTGTTTTTT; CDR3aa: CASSPAIATNEKLFF
abundance: .; v_gene: TRBV6-5; j_gene: TRBJ2-1; d_gene: .; CDR3nt: TGTGCCAGCAGTTACGGGGGGGGCCAAGGCAATGAGCAGTTCTTC; CDR3aa: CASSYGGGQGNEQFF